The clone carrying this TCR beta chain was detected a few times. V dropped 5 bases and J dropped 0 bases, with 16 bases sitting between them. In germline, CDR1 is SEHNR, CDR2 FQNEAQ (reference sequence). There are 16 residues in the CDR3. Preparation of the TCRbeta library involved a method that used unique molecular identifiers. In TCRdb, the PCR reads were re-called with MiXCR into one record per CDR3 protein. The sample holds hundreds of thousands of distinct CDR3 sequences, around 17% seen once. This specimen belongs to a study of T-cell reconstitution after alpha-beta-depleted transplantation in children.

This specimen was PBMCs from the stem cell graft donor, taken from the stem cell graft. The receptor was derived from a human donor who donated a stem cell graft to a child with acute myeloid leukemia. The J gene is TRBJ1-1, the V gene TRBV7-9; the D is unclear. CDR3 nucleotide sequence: TGTGCCAGCAGCCGGTATCGTTGGACCCTGAACACTGAAGCTTTCTTT. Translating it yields CASSRYRWTLNTEAFF.